A selection of T cell receptor beta chains follows, all from one sample in a study of spatial heterogeneity in lung cancer. One entry per CDR3 protein results from TCRdb running MiXCR on the 5' RACE reads. The sample consists of 35,000 to 50,000 distinct CDR3 sequences, approximately 3.1% of them appearing once. This material consisted of normal lung tissue next to the tumor, taken at surgery. The receptors derive from a male donor with early-stage non-small cell lung cancer. Each CDR3 is given with its conserved first and last residue. Fields, in order: J gene, clone size, D gene, V gene, CDR3 protein, CDR3 DNA. D genes are given only for firm matches. Clone size, where shown, is once, few, many, or a class for clones that have expanded.

TRBJ2-5	many	.	TRBV3-1	CASSQDSNRAETQYF	TGTGCCAGCAGCCAAGACTCCAATAGGGCAGAGACCCAGTACTTC
TRBJ2-7	few	.	TRBV20-1	CSARDRAGPGEQYF	TGCAGTGCTAGAGATCGGGCGGGTCCCGGCGAGCAGTACTTC
TRBJ2-7	many	TRBD1	TRBV19	CASGQGSSYEQYF	TGTGCCAGTGGACAGGGGAGCTCCTACGAGCAGTACTTC
TRBJ2-7	.	TRBD1	TRBV27	CASSLLGTGPHEQYF	TGTGCCAGCAGTTTACTGGGGACAGGCCCCCACGAGCAGTACTTC
TRBJ2-6	.	.	TRBV30	CAWGSHSGANVLTF	TGTGCCTGGGGTTCACACTCTGGGGCCAACGTCCTGACTTTC
TRBJ1-4	many	.	TRBV12-3/TRBV12-4	CASSLLSIGAEKLFF	TGTGCCAGCAGTTTACTGTCGATCGGGGCGGAAAAACTGTTTTTT
TRBJ2-3	many	TRBD2	TRBV2	CASGTSGTYTDTQYF	TGTGCCAGCGGGACTAGCGGGACCTACACAGATACGCAGTATTTT
TRBJ2-1	.	.	TRBV7-3	CASSPGHQSDEQFF	TGTGCCAGCAGCCCAGGACACCAGAGCGATGAGCAGTTCTTC
TRBJ2-5	many	.	TRBV9	CASSVGGSQETQYF	TGTGCCAGCAGCGTCGGTGGGAGCCAAGAGACCCAGTACTTC
TRBJ2-7	many	.	TRBV6-1	CASSEQVESYEQYF	TGTGCCAGCAGTGAACAGGTAGAAAGCTACGAGCAGTACTTC
TRBJ1-1	many	TRBD1	TRBV7-3	CASTATGATEAFF	TGTGCCAGCACCGCGACAGGGGCCACTGAAGCTTTCTTT